This T cell receptor (beta chain) was identified during a study of CD8 T cells in ankylosing spondylitis. This clonotype was detected a few times. What it recognizes is unknown. Study-level points and caveats: Prior literature has documented some motif variants in synovial fluid and blood from reactive arthritis. With a CD8+ phenotype, disease-linked clones were relatively rare in peripheral blood.

TCRdb analysed the 5' RACE reads with MiXCR anew, one entry per CDR3 protein. The sample includes some 240,000 distinct CDR3 sequences, 15% to 20% of them seen just once. Trimming removed 3 bases from V and 4 bases from J, with 16 bases in between. Germline-derived CDR1 and CDR2 are MDHEN and SYDVKM. CDR3 size: 15 residues. The sample taken for sequencing was blood, either unsorted or a sorted T cell fraction (not recorded which). The genes are TRBV28 and TRBJ2-7; perhaps TRBD1 as D (5 bases). This clonotype originated in a male donor with ankylosing spondylitis or in good health (not recorded which). CDR3 DNA: TGTGCCAGCAGTTTGAGAAGGCCAGGGTTGTACGAGCAGTACTTC. This codes for CASSLRRPGLYEQYF.